One and the same sample provided the 9 T cell receptor beta chains below, sequenced in a study of CD8 T cells in Susac syndrome. An amount of RNA that ranged from 0.5 to 1 ug was reverse transcribed with random hexamers. TCRdb reanalysed the immunoSEQ multiplex PCR reads using MiXCR and keeps one entry per CDR3 protein. The data contain 150,000 or so distinct CDR3 sequences, approximately 95% of them singletons. Specimen: CD4+ T cells from PBMCs. Receptors originate from a human donor with multiple sclerosis.

The chain has TRBV9 and TRBJ2-2, with D possibly TRBD1 on 6 matching bases. Germline CDR1 reads SGDLS; CDR2 reads YYNGEE. The V and J ends lost 4 bases and 0 bases respectively, with 10 bases between them. The length of the CDR3 is 15 residues. Here the CDR3 reads CASSYTGSNTGELFF. The DNA for the CDR3 is TGTGCCAGCAGCTACACAGGGTCGAACACCGGGGAGCTGTTTTTT.

This rearrangement joins TRBV19 to TRBJ2-2, with TRBD2 matching over 7 bases. V trimming: 3 bases; J trimming: 5 bases; junction bases outside the gene matches: 12. This CDR3 is built from 17 residues. Germline assignment: CDR1 LNHDA and CDR2 SQIVND (reference sequence). The CDR3 DNA is TGTGCCAGTAGTATTAGTTATAAGGGAGGGTCGACCGGGGAGCTGTTTTTT. Its protein product is CASSISYKGGSTGELFF.

This sequence joins TRBV6-2 or TRBV6-3 and TRBJ1-5; 9 bases are a match to TRBD1. This CDR3 region has 14 residues. Germline values: CDR1 MNHEY, CDR2 SVGEGT. J lost 9 bases, V lost 6 bases, and 9 bases had no gene match. DNA of the CDR3: TGTGCCAGCAGCCACGGACAGGGGCAGGGGCCCCAGCATTTT. Translation: CASSHGQGQGPQHF.

There are a few counts of this clonotype. The chain employs TRBV24-1 and TRBJ1-5; D gene unclear. CDR3 length: 13 amino acids. Germline values: CDR1 KGHDR, CDR2 SFDVKD. V was trimmed by 2 bases and J by 0 bases, leaving 1 base between them. This chain's CDR3 is CATSDSSNQPQHF. DNA for the CDR3: TGTGCCACCAGTGATTCTAGCAATCAGCCCCAGCATTTT.

This sequence joins TRBV28 and TRBJ2-6; D gene uncertain. V dropped 5 bases and J dropped 0 bases, with 14 bases sitting between them. Germline lookup yields CDR1 MDHEN and CDR2 SYDVKM. The CDR3 covers 17 residues. The CDR3 is CASSLKSFGSGANVLTF. The DNA of the CDR3 is TGTGCCAGCAGTCTTAAATCCTTCGGCTCTGGGGCCAACGTCCTGACTTTC. The whole variable domain, filled in from reference TRBV28 and TRBJ2-6, reads DVKVTQSSRYLVKRTGEKVFLECVQDMDHENMFWYRQDPGLGLRLIYFSYDVKMKEKGDIPEGYSVSREKKERFSLILESASTNQTSMYLCASSLKSFGSGANVLTFGAGSRLTVL.

The genes are TRBV29-1 and TRBJ1-1; D perhaps matches TRBD1 (5 bases). The V gene's germline CDR1 is SQVTM and CDR2 ANQGSEA. The CDR3 covers 13 residues. V gave up 4 bases and J gave up 5 bases, with 14 bases separating them. CDR3 region: CSVVVGLGTEAFF. The CDR3 DNA reads as TGCAGCGTTGTGGTGGGGCTGGGAACTGAAGCTTTCTTT.

The V gene is TRBV10-3, the J gene TRBJ1-1; possible D gene TRBD1, 6 bases. The CDR3 is 14 amino acids. From germline, CDR1 is ENHRY and CDR2 SYGVKD. Trimming pared 3 bases from V and 11 bases from J, leaving 19 bases between. CDR3 sequence (DNA): TGTGCCATCAGTGACCCACAGGGAGCAGGATCCGCTTTCTTT. The encoded protein is CAISDPQGAGSAFF.

The chain links TRBV5-1 to TRBJ2-7; D may be TRBD1 (7 bases). The germline gives CDR1 SGHRS, CDR2 YFSETQ. This CDR3 spans 13 amino acids. V lost 3 bases to trimming and J lost 6 bases, with 13 bases between them. CDR3 sequence: CASSWDQGGEQYF. CDR3 nucleotides: TGCGCCAGCAGCTGGGATCAGGGGGGCGAGCAGTACTTC.

This rearrangement joins TRBV4-1 to TRBJ2-3, with 7 bases that match TRBD2. The CDR3 sequence is 16 residues long. Germline V gene data show CDR1 as MGHRA and CDR2 as YSYEKL. V lost 0 bases to trimming and J lost 1 base; unmatched junction nucleotides: 4. CDR3 DNA: TGCGCCAGCAGCCAAGATGTAGCGGGTGGCACAGATACGCAGTATTTT. It codes for CASSQDVAGGTDTQYF.